The source of this T cell receptor beta chain is a study of blood T cell repertoires in COVID-19. As originally analysed: Counts of nucleated cells, estimated from reference gene primer amplification, were obtained. Data came from immunoSEQ multiplex PCR; TCRdb stores just in-frame clones and leaves some out. V and J calls and clone size are those listed in that table; D and trimming were worked out from the DNA. The table has 150,000 or so clones, roughly nine tenths seen once. CDR3 length: 15 amino acids. The germline CDR1 and CDR2 sequences are MNHEY and SVGAGI. Germline trimming cut 0 bases from V and 8 bases from J; bases unmatched to any gene: 9.

Sample: peripheral blood. This TCR was recovered from a man in his fifties or sixties with acute or convalescent COVID-19. The chain couples TRBV6-5 to TRBJ1-2, with 7 bases identical to TRBD1. This CDR3 is CASSYSLQGSGGYTF. CDR3 bases: TGTGCCAGCAGTTACTCCCTACAGGGGTCGGGAGGCTACACCTTC.